This TCR beta chain is from a study of identical twins. The V and J ends lost 2 bases and 4 bases, in that order; junction bases with no gene match: 4. The CDR3 is made up of 14 amino acids. Germline CDR1 is KGHSH and CDR2 is LQKENI. TCRdb independently ran MiXCR on the 5' RACE reads; one entry per CDR3 protein. The sample shows some 460,000 distinct CDR3 sequences, 14% of them seen only once. This clonotype was picked up a small number of times. This sample also appeared in a second study, on yellow fever vaccine responses in identical twins.

Material for sequencing was CD4+ T cells sorted from blood. The chain carries TRBV18 and TRBJ2-7; 8 bases map to TRBD1. The clonotype originates from a woman aged 18-29 years in good health. The CDR3 DNA reads as TGTGCCAGCTCACCAGCGGACAGGGTGTACGAGCAGTACTTC. The encoded protein is CASSPADRVYEQYF.